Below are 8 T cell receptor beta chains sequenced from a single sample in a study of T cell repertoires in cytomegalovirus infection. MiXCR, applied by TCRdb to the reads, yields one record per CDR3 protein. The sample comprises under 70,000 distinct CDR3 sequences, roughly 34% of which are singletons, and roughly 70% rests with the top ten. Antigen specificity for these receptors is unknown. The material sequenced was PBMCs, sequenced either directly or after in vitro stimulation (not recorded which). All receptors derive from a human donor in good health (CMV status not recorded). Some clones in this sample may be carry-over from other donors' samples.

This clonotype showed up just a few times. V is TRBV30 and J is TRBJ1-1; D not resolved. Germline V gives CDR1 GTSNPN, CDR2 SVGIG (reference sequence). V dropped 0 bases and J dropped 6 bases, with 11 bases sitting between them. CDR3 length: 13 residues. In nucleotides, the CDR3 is TGTGCCTGGAGTGTTGGGTTGGAAGCTGAAGCTTTCTTT. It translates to CAWSVGLEAEAFF.

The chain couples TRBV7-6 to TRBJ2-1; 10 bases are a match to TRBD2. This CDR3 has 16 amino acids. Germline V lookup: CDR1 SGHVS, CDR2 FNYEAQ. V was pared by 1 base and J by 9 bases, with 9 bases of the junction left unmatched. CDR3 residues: CASSLGPSSGRSEQFF. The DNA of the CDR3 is TGTGCCAGCAGCTTAGGACCTTCTAGCGGGAGAAGTGAGCAGTTCTTC.

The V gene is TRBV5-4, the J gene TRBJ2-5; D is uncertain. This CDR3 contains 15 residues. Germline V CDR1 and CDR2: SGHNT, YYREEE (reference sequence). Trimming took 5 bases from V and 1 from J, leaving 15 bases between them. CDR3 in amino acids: CASSNALTGQETQYF. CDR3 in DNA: TGTGCCAGCAGTAACGCCTTGACGGGCCAAGAGACCCAGTACTTC.

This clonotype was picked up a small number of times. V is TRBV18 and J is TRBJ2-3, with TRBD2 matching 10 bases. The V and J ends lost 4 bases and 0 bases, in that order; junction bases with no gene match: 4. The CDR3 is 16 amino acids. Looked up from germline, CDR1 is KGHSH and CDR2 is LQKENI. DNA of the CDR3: TGTGCCAGCTCACTTGCGACTAGCGGGAGCACAGATACGCAGTATTTT. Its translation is CASSLATSGSTDTQYF.

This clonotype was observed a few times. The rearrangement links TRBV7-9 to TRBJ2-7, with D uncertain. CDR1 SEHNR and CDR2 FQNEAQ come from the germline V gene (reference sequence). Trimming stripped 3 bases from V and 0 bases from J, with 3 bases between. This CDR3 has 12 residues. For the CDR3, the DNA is TGTGCCAGCAGCTTCGACTCCTACGAGCAGTACTTC. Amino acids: CASSFDSYEQYF. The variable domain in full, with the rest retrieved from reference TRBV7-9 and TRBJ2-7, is DTGVSQNPRHKITKRGQNVTFRCDPISEHNRLYWYRQTLGQGPEFLTYFQNEAQLEKSRLLSDRFSAERPKGSFSTLEIQRTEQGDSAMYLCASSFDSYEQYFGPGTRLTVT.

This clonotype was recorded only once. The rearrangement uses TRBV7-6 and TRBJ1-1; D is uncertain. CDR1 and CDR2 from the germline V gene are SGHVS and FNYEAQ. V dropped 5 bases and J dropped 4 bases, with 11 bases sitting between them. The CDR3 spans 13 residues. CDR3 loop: CASSPGPFTEAFF. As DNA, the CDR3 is TGTGCCAGCAGCCCCGGACCTTTCACTGAAGCTTTCTTT.

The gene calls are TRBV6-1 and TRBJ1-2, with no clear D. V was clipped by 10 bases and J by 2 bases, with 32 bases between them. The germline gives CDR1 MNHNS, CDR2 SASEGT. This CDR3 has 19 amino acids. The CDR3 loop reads CATVSHERQFRYGNYGYTF. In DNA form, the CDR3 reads TGTGCCACCGTGTCCCATGAAAGGCAGTTTAGGTACGGGAACTATGGCTACACCTTC.

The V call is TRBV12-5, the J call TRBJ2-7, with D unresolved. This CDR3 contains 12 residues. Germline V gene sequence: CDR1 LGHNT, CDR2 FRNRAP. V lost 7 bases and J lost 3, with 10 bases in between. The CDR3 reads CASADLNYEQYF. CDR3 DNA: TGTGCTAGTGCCGACCTTAACTACGAGCAGTACTTC.